One and the same sample provided the 7 T cell receptor beta chains below, sequenced in a study of CD8 T cells in ankylosing spondylitis (dated 2017 in TCRdb). Libraries were prepared through 5' RACE. Sequencing was performed on an Illumina MiSeq. The public reads were reanalyzed by TCRdb: fastp trimming at Q25, MiXCR alignment, in-frame beta chains only. Every entry covers one CDR3 protein and lists the most common genes and DNA from its rows. The sample yields 20,000 to 25,000 distinct CDR3 sequences; roughly 13% were counted once. Around 30% of the sample goes to the ten largest clones. Sequences were obtained from blood. Receptors originate from a male donor with ankylosing spondylitis or in good health (not recorded which).

This clonotype was counted only a few times. This chain connects TRBV28 to TRBJ2-2; possibly TRBD2 for D (5 bases). Germline-derived CDR1 and CDR2 are MDHEN and SYDVKM. V was cut by 3 bases and J by 1 base, with 9 bases left in between. The CDR3 is made up of 15 amino acids. In nucleotides, the CDR3 is TGTGCCAGCAGTTTCTCTAGCCTGAACACCGGGGAGCTGTTTTTT. It encodes CASSFSSLNTGELFF.

This rearrangement joins TRBV12-3 or TRBV12-4 to TRBJ2-1, with 9 positions matching TRBD2. V was pared by 8 bases and J by 6 bases, with 5 bases of the junction left unmatched. This CDR3 is built from 13 residues. CDR3 bases: TGTGCCAGCCAGCGGGGGGCGTTCAATGAGCAGTTCTTC. It yields the protein CASQRGAFNEQFF.

This clonotype was seen repeatedly, ten times or more. The chain couples TRBV20-1 to TRBJ2-1; TRBD1 agrees at 8 bases. The CDR3 totals 13 residues. Germline lookup yields CDR1 DFQATT and CDR2 SNEGSKA (reference sequence). Losses at the gene ends were 5 bases for V and 6 bases for J; bases not matched to a gene: 6. In nucleotides, the CDR3 is TGCAGTGCTCAGCGGACAGGGATCAATGAGCAGTTCTTC. Translation gives CSAQRTGINEQFF.

The genes are TRBV12-3 or TRBV12-4 and TRBJ2-3; D remains ambiguous. The CDR3 has 15 residues. The germline V and J ends were trimmed by 2 bases and 0 bases, with 9 bases remaining between them. The CDR3 DNA sequence: TGTGCCAGCAGTTTACTCACATCTAGCACAGATACGCAGTATTTT. This translates into CASSLLTSSTDTQYF.

The chain employs TRBV20-1 and TRBJ2-7; 9 positions match TRBD2. Per the germline V gene, CDR1 is DFQATT and CDR2 is SNEGSKA (reference sequence). V dropped 7 bases and J dropped 6; count of bases not matched to a gene: 10. The CDR3 spans 13 residues. In DNA, the CDR3 is TGCAGTGGGGCCAGCGGGGGGACCCGCGAGCAGTACGTC. It specifies CSGASGGTREQYV.

This clonotype has at least ten counts. The chain joins TRBV5-1 to TRBJ2-3, with D possibly being TRBD1 (5 bases). Germline values: CDR1 SGHRS, CDR2 YFSETQ. CDR3 length: 14 amino acids. V gave up 0 bases and J gave up 2 bases, with 7 bases separating them. The CDR3 is CASSLDGATDTQYF. The CDR3 DNA sequence: TGCGCCAGCAGCTTGGATGGGGCCACAGATACGCAGTATTTT. The entire variable domain, with the rest obtained from reference TRBV5-1 and TRBJ2-3, is as follows: KAGVTQTPRYLIKTRGQQVTLSCSPISGHRSVSWYQQTPGQGLQFLFEYFSETQRNKGNFPGRFSGRQFSNSRSEMNVSTLELGDSALYLCASSLDGATDTQYFGPGTRLTVL.

This clonotype has just a few counts. The chain employs TRBV7-3 and TRBJ2-5; TRBD1 aligns across 8 bases. The V and J ends lost 3 bases and 2 bases, in that order; junction bases with no gene match: 11. The CDR3 is 17 amino acids. The germline V gene encodes CDR1 SGHTA and CDR2 FQGTGA. This CDR3 reads CASSFGGRTGQQETQYF. CDR3 bases: TGTGCCAGCAGCTTTGGTGGGAGGACAGGGCAACAAGAGACCCAGTACTTC.